Given below is one TCR beta chain in context. Its antigen is still unknown. Germline CDR1 is KGHSH and CDR2 is LQKENI. The CDR3 is made up of 17 amino acids. J was trimmed by 3 bases and V by 0 bases; bases with no gene match: 10. The entry originates in a study of T-cell memory formation after mild COVID-19. Study as a whole: Largely donor-specific sequence clusters came from a couple of donors. Study conclusions and caveats: Mainly CM and EM harbored the contracting CD4+ clones; mainly EMRA harbored the CD8+ ones.

The 5'RACE method, run with constant-segment primers, produced TCR alpha and TCR beta cDNA libraries (carrying sample barcodes and UMIs). MiXCR, run by TCRdb on the 5' RACE reads, gives a single entry per CDR3 protein. The sample includes around 210,000 distinct CDR3 sequences, 9.5% of them seen just once. The chain employs TRBV18 and TRBJ1-1; 7 nucleotides agree with TRBD1. This TCR was sampled from a young man who had mild COVID-19 (a few samples of this study predate the infection). Cell type and time point are not known. Specimen: PBMCs or a T cell subset sorted from them (not recorded which). CDR3 nucleotide sequence: TGTGCCAGCTCACCACCCTCGACAGGGCGGAGTTACACTGAAGCTTTCTTT. Amino acids: CASSPPSTGRSYTEAFF.